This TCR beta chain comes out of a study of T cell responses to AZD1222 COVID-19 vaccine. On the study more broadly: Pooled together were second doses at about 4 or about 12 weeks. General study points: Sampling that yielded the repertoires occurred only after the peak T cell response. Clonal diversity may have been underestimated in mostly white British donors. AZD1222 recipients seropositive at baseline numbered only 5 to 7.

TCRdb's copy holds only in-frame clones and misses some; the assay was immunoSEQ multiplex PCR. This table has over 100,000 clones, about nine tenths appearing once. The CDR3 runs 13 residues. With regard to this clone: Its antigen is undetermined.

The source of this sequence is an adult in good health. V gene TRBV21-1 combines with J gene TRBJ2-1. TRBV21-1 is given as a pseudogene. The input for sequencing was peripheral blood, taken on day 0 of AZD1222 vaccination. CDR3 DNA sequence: TGTGCCAGCAGCACCCCGGCTTACAATGAGCAGTTCTTC. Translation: CASSTPAYNEQFF.